What follows are 6 T cell receptor beta chains derived from one specimen sequenced in a study of shared clonotypes between healthy human individuals. Only in-frame clones appear in the TCRdb table, and some are missing; sequencing was by immunoSEQ multiplex PCR. This table holds some 200,000 clones, approximately 62% found once. Sequencing was performed on memory CD4+ T cells sorted from blood. The subset denotes: CD45RA-negative fraction. These receptors were obtained from a man aged 25 to 40 in good health.

This chain uses TRBV6-5 with TRBJ2-6; D gene uncertain. CDR1 and CDR2 (germline): MNHEY, SVGAGI. Deletions cut 4 bases from V and 0 bases from J, with 4 bases between. The CDR3 has 14 residues. As DNA, the CDR3 is TGTGCCAGCAGTTCGAGCTCTGGGGCCAACGTCCTGACTTTC. This translates into CASSSSSGANVLTF.

This clone was observed a handful of times. The J gene is TRBJ2-7, the V gene TRBV29-1; 8 bases agree with TRBD1. The CDR3 is 11 amino acids. CDR1 and CDR2 (germline): SQVTM, ANQGSEA. The ends lost 6 bases at V and 5 bases at J; junction bases unmatched: 3. The CDR3 loop is CSVDRANEQYF. The DNA for the CDR3 is TGCAGCGTGGACAGGGCCAACGAGCAGTACTTC.

The CDR3 region has the DNA TGTGCCAGCTCACAGTCAGAGGGTGGGGCCAACGTCCTGACTTTC. This gives the protein CASSQSEGGANVLTF. The V gene is TRBV18, the J gene TRBJ2-6, with D maybe TRBD2 (5 bases). This CDR3 is 15 amino acids long. Looked up from germline, CDR1 is KGHSH and CDR2 is LQKENI. Trimming cost V 4 bases and J 3 bases, with 10 bases left between them. Complete variable domain (other parts from reference TRBV18 and TRBJ2-6): NAGVMQNPRHLVRRRGQEARLRCSPMKGHSHVYWYRQLPEEGLKFMVYLQKENIIDESGMPKERFSAEFPKEGPSILRIQQVVRGDSAAYFCASSQSEGGANVLTFGAGSRLTVL.

V and J are TRBV5-1 and TRBJ1-4, with D unresolved. Germline CDR1 reads SGHRS; CDR2 reads YFSETQ. The CDR3 sequence is 15 residues long. V gave up 1 base and J gave up 4 bases, with 11 bases separating them. CDR3 coding DNA: TGCGCCAGCAGCTTGAGCAAGGGTTTTAATGAAAAACTGTTTTTT. It is translated as CASSLSKGFNEKLFF.

This clone was seen more than once but under ten times. V is TRBV5-1 and J is TRBJ2-1, with 8 bases matching TRBD2. The CDR3 is 14 amino acids. Germline lookup yields CDR1 SGHRS and CDR2 YFSETQ. V shed 7 bases and J 7 bases; nucleotides not matched to a gene: 10. DNA of the CDR3: TGCGCCAGCCGGGACCTTAGCGGGGCAAATGAGCAGTTCTTC. Amino acid sequence: CASRDLSGANEQFF.

The chain uses TRBV5-1 and TRBJ2-2; no firm D call. Trimming pared 0 bases from V and 7 bases from J, leaving 10 bases between. Germline V lookup: CDR1 SGHRS, CDR2 YFSETQ. The CDR3 covers 14 residues. CDR3 sequence: CASSLDPPVGELFF. The CDR3 region has the DNA TGCGCCAGCAGCTTGGACCCCCCGGTCGGGGAGCTGTTTTTT.